One sample yielded the 26 T cell receptor beta chains listed below, sequenced in a study of blood T cell repertoires in COVID-19. Some clones are missing from TCRdb's copy, which holds only in-frame ones; the method was immunoSEQ multiplex PCR. There are 150,000 to 200,000 clones in the sample; roughly 90% occur only once, and approximately 11% lies in the top ten. Sequenced input: peripheral blood. The receptor set was obtained from a woman aged 55-69 years with COVID-19, enrolled during active disease.

The V call is TRBV5-5, the J call TRBJ2-2; D unresolved. Looked up from germline, CDR1 is SGHKS and CDR2 is YYEKEE (reference sequence). Trimming removed 4 bases from V and 1 base from J, with 11 bases in between. This CDR3 has 15 residues. The CDR3 DNA reads as TGTGCCAGCAGCGCCCGAGTTTGGAACACCGGGGAGCTGTTTTTT. Translation gives CASSARVWNTGELFF.

V and J are TRBV20-1 and TRBJ2-7; TRBD1 is a possible D gene (5 bases). The CDR3 contains 11 residues. Trimming took 3 bases from V and 6 from J, leaving 9 bases between them. Germline V gives CDR1 DFQATT, CDR2 SNEGSKA (reference sequence). CDR3 in amino acids: CSARAGFEQYF. DNA of the CDR3: TGCAGTGCTAGGGCAGGGTTCGAGCAGTACTTC.

CDR3: CASGGDRGIVGTIYGYTF. For the CDR3, the DNA is TGCGCCAGCGGAGGGGACAGGGGGATTGTTGGTACTATCTATGGCTACACCTTC. The chain employs TRBV4-1 and TRBJ1-2; 11 bases are a match to TRBD1. Germline assignment: CDR1 MGHRA and CDR2 YSYEKL. The CDR3 consists of 18 residues. J lost 4 bases, V lost 8 bases, and 18 bases had no gene match.

V usage is TRBV7-9 and J usage is TRBJ1-1; D gene unclear. CDR1 SEHNR and CDR2 FQNEAQ come from the germline V gene (reference sequence). V gave up 4 bases and J gave up 1 base, with 7 bases separating them. The CDR3 runs 13 residues. The CDR3 is CASSSQRNTEAFF. The DNA of the CDR3 is TGTGCCAGCAGCTCACAGAGGAACACTGAAGCTTTCTTT.

The genes are TRBV27 and TRBJ1-5, with a weak D call TRBD1 (6 bases). The CDR3 has 16 residues. Germline V gives CDR1 MNHEY, CDR2 SMNVEV (reference sequence). Between the trimmed V and J ends, which lost 10 bases and 0 bases, there was a span of 19 bases. The CDR3 sequence is CATTCRDNYSNQPQHF. The CDR3 bases are TGTGCCACCACTTGCCGGGACAACTATAGCAATCAGCCCCAGCATTTT.

V usage is TRBV5-1 and J usage is TRBJ1-1; possibly TRBD1 for D (5 bases). V was clipped by 1 base and J by 4 bases, with 11 bases between them. Germline loops: CDR1 SGHRS, CDR2 YFSETQ. The CDR3 contains 14 residues. The DNA of the CDR3 is TGCGCCAGCAGCTTGCCAGGGAGGGTCACTGAAGCTTTCTTT. It codes for CASSLPGRVTEAFF.

This chain uses TRBV7-8 with TRBJ1-6, with D tentatively TRBD1 (5 bases). V lost 2 bases and J 2 bases, leaving 13 bases between the germline ends. CDR1 is SGHVS, CDR2 FQNEAQ, per germline. The CDR3 runs 17 residues. CDR3 region: CASSLRDSGAYNSPLHF. The CDR3 DNA reads as TGTGCCAGCAGCTTACGGGACTCGGGGGCCTATAATTCACCCCTCCACTTT.

This sequence joins TRBV19 and TRBJ2-2, with TRBD2 identical over 7 bases. Germline assignment: CDR1 LNHDA and CDR2 SQIVND (reference sequence). There are 17 residues in the CDR3. Trimming at V came to 1 base and at J to 7 bases, leaving 12 bases not matched to a gene. CDR3 residues: CASSIARWREQIGELFF. The CDR3 nucleotides are TGTGCCAGTAGTATAGCAAGATGGCGGGAGCAGATCGGGGAGCTGTTTTTT. Full variable domain (missing parts from reference TRBV19 and TRBJ2-2): DGGITQSPKYLFRKEGQNVTLSCEQNLNHDAMYWYRQDPGQGLRLIYYSQIVNDFQKGDIAEGYSVSREKKESFPLTVTSAQKNPTAFYLCASSIARWREQIGELFFGEGSRLTVL.

This sequence joins TRBV20-1 and TRBJ2-7; maybe TRBD1 (6 bases). Germline assignment: CDR1 DFQATT and CDR2 SNEGSKA (reference sequence). Trimming pared 3 bases from V and 7 bases from J, leaving 22 bases between. The CDR3 consists of 15 residues. The CDR3 region has the DNA TGCAGTGCTAGTGTCGACAGGCGTTGGACGGGGGAGCAGTACTTC. Translated, it gives CSASVDRRWTGEQYF.

The genes are TRBV12-3 or TRBV12-4 and TRBJ1-5, with 7 nucleotides matching TRBD1. CDR3 length: 13 amino acids. The ends lost 6 bases at V and 6 bases at J; junction bases unmatched: 5. Written as DNA, the CDR3 is TGTGCCAGCAGGCCACAGGGGAGTCAGCCCCAGCATTTT. It is translated as CASRPQGSQPQHF.

This sequence joins TRBV28 and TRBJ1-5; 7 nucleotides line up with TRBD1. The ends lost 8 bases at V and 4 bases at J; junction bases unmatched: 5. This CDR3 is built from 13 residues. Germline loops: CDR1 MDHEN, CDR2 SYDVKM. CDR3 sequence: CASGLTGNQPQHF. CDR3 sequence (DNA): TGTGCCAGCGGCCTGACAGGGAATCAGCCCCAGCATTTT.

J is TRBJ1-2 and V is TRBV24-1; D is ambiguous. The CDR3 totals 12 residues. Germline values: CDR1 KGHDR, CDR2 SFDVKD. Trimming removed 0 bases from V and 7 bases from J, with 5 bases in between. As DNA, the CDR3 is TGTGCCACCAGTGATTTGACTACTGGCTACACCTTC. Its protein is CATSDLTTGYTF.

The chain uses TRBV23-1 and TRBJ2-3; perhaps TRBD1 as D (6 bases). TRBV23-1 is flagged as an ORF with uncertain function. Trimming took off 7 bases at V and 4 bases at J, with 21 bases between the two ends. CDR3 length equals 16 residues. The CDR3 DNA follows: TGCGCCAGCACCTTAAAGGTGGCAGGGGACGCAGATACGCAGTATTTT. As protein: CASTLKVAGDADTQYF.

The chain has TRBV29-1 and TRBJ2-7, with a possible D match to TRBD1 (6 bases). V was trimmed by 4 bases and J by 4 bases, leaving 17 bases between them. This CDR3 comprises 14 residues. Germline values: CDR1 SQVTM, CDR2 ANQGSEA. The CDR3 here is CSVGRRGQNYEQYF. The CDR3 bases are TGCAGCGTTGGCCGGCGTGGACAGAATTACGAGCAGTACTTC.

In its sample, this clone was seen many times. The same CDR3 is also encoded by other DNA sequences in this sample. V gene TRBV7-3 combines with J gene TRBJ2-3, with 10 bases lining up with TRBD2. The J segment lost 2 bases and the V segment lost 5 bases, leaving 4 bases of the junction unmatched. This CDR3 is 15 amino acids long. CDR1 and CDR2 (germline): SGHTA, FQGTGA. The CDR3 reads CASSRAGGSTDTQYF. In DNA, the CDR3 is TGTGCCAGCAGCCGAGCGGGAGGGTCCACAGATACGCAGTATTTT.

The rearrangement links TRBV28 to TRBJ1-4, with 7 bases identical to TRBD1. CDR1 and CDR2 from the germline V gene are MDHEN and SYDVKM. The CDR3 is 15 residues long. The trim removed 4 bases at V and 7 bases at J, leaving 9 bases unmatched. The CDR3 DNA reads as TGTGCCAGCAGTTCGCACAGGGGTATAAGTGAAAAACTGTTTTTT. Protein sequence: CASSSHRGISEKLFF.

CDR3 bases: TGTGCCAGCAGCCGAGGCTTCGGGGGGAATGAAAAACTGTTTTTT. Translated: CASSRGFGGNEKLFF. The chain employs TRBV7-8 and TRBJ1-4; possibly TRBD1 for D (5 bases). CDR3 length equals 15 residues. The V gene's germline CDR1 is SGHVS and CDR2 FQNEAQ. V was pared by 5 bases and J by 5 bases, with 15 bases between.

This chain joins TRBV30 and TRBJ1-4; TRBD1 aligns across 10 bases. The CDR3 is 15 amino acids. CDR1 and CDR2 from the germline V gene are GTSNPN and SVGIG (reference sequence). V lost 2 bases, J lost 4 bases, and 4 bases stayed unmatched. DNA for the CDR3: TGTGCCTGGAGTAGGGGACAGGGGAATAATGAAAAACTGTTTTTT. This encodes CAWSRGQGNNEKLFF.

This chain uses TRBV19 with TRBJ2-7, with 11 bases identical to TRBD2. In germline, CDR1 is LNHDA, CDR2 SQIVND (reference sequence). The ends lost 3 bases at V and 2 bases at J; junction bases unmatched: 9. CDR3 length: 17 residues. CDR3 loop: CASSMSLAGATTYEQYF. CDR3 nucleotides: TGTGCCAGTAGTATGTCACTAGCGGGAGCTACAACCTACGAGCAGTACTTC.

The chain links TRBV5-1 to TRBJ1-5; 7 bases agree with TRBD1. Germline V gene data show CDR1 as SGHRS and CDR2 as YFSETQ. With V trimmed by 4 bases and J by 5 bases, 9 bases remained unmatched. The length of the CDR3 is 15 residues. The CDR3 loop is CASSPGSGGDQPQHF. DNA for the CDR3: TGCGCCAGCAGCCCCGGGTCAGGGGGTGATCAGCCCCAGCATTTT.

A few counts support this clone. The chain recombines TRBV18 with TRBJ1-5; 7 bases are shared with TRBD1. The V gene's germline CDR1 is KGHSH and CDR2 LQKENI. V shed 3 bases, J shed 8 bases, and the junction held 4 bases outside the gene matches. CDR3 length: 13 amino acids. CDR3 coding DNA: TGTGCCAGCTCACCGGACAGGCGGAAGCCCCAGCATTTT. It specifies CASSPDRRKPQHF.

This clone appeared a few times. The J gene is TRBJ2-1, the V gene TRBV1; the D call of TRBD2 is as the table states it, not checked on the DNA. TRBV1 is marked as a pseudogene. The CDR3 is 19 residues long. This CDR3 is CTSSQDGVSGKSSYNEQFF. Here the CDR3 DNA reads TGCACCAGCAGCCAAGATGGGGTTAGCGGGAAAAGCTCCTACAATGAGCAGTTCTTC.

This clone came up once. This chain uses TRBV19 with TRBJ2-2; TRBD1 might be the D (6 bases). CDR1 and CDR2 from the germline V gene are LNHDA and SQIVND (reference sequence). V was clipped by 7 bases and J by 0 bases, with 9 bases between them. The CDR3 extends over 14 amino acids. CDR3 sequence: CASKTGTNTGELFF. The CDR3 nucleotides read TGTGCCAGTAAGACAGGAACGAACACCGGGGAGCTGTTTTTT.

The chain combines TRBV12-3 or TRBV12-4 with TRBJ1-1, with TRBD1 identical over 8 bases. J gave up 6 bases and V 7 bases, and 7 bases lay outside the gene matches. This CDR3 region has 13 residues. CDR3 protein: CASIQGASPEAFF. Here the CDR3 DNA reads TGTGCCAGCATCCAGGGGGCGTCCCCTGAAGCTTTCTTT.

V usage is TRBV5-5 and J usage is TRBJ2-3; 9 bases line up with TRBD1. V shed 4 bases, J shed 4 bases, and the junction held 7 bases outside the gene matches. The CDR3 extends over 15 amino acids. Germline V CDR1 and CDR2: SGHKS, YYEKEE (reference sequence). This CDR3 reads CASSPGTGRADTQYF. The CDR3 coding sequence is TGTGCCAGCAGCCCCGGGACAGGGAGGGCAGATACGCAGTATTTT.

The chain carries TRBV11-2 and TRBJ1-3; 9 nucleotides align to TRBD1. Trimming removed 2 bases from V and 0 bases from J; junction bases left unmatched: 5. The germline V gene encodes CDR1 SGHAT and CDR2 FQNNGV. The CDR3 runs 17 residues. CDR3: CASSLYRQGGSGNTIYF. The CDR3 DNA reads as TGTGCCAGCAGCTTATACAGACAGGGGGGCTCTGGAAACACCATATATTTT.